The present TCR beta chain was sequenced within a study of cytomegalovirus exposure and HLA in healthy donors. Use of 60 Vbeta and 13 Jbeta primers characterized the PCR. Clones were read by immunoSEQ multiplex PCR, and TCRdb kept only the in-frame ones, dropping some. The sample gives more than 90,000 clones, roughly 80% of which show up once; over 6% is in the top ten. This CDR3 has 16 residues. Trimming stripped 0 bases from V and 4 bases from J, with 15 bases between. Germline V gives CDR1 SGHNT, CDR2 YYREEE (reference sequence). This clone was counted a single time. The material sequenced was PBMCs. The rearrangement uses TRBV5-4 and TRBJ2-3; tentatively, D is TRBD2 (7 bases). This TCR was recovered from a middle-aged man in good health and CMV-seropositive. The CDR3 sequence: CASSLVRGGGPDTQYF. The CDR3 DNA is TGTGCCAGCAGCTTGGTCCGCGGGGGCGGCCCAGATACGCAGTATTTT.